Reported below is one T cell receptor (beta chain). Its antigen is undetermined. The sample comes from a study of blood T cells in healthy people across ages. Study results and caveats: Fewer expanded clones and more diversity marked long-lived versus aged donors.

Sample-barcoded 5' priming and a J-beta primer mix drove a second PCR of about 6 to 11 cycles. TCRdb re-analysed the 5' RACE reads in MiXCR, keeping a single row per CDR3 protein. Of 790,000 or so distinct CDR3 sequences in the sample, around 50% were seen once. Between the trimmed V and J ends, which lost 2 bases and 11 bases, there was a span of 12 bases. CDR1 is MNHEY and CDR2 is SVGEGT in the germline V gene. This CDR3 spans 12 amino acids. Sequencing was performed on blood. The chain combines TRBV6-2 or TRBV6-3 with TRBJ2-5; D is unresolved. The TCR sequence derives from a man in his forties or fifties in good health. The DNA of the CDR3 is TGTGCCAGCAGTTACGGGTTCCATGAGCAGTACTTC. Amino acids: CASSYGFHEQYF.